This TCR beta chain was retrieved from a study of blood T cell repertoires in COVID-19. For the study at large: Samples taken during acute and convalescent COVID-19 were collected in the United States, Italy and Spain. From T cells, B-cell-depleted T cells, or PBMCs came the material, which was cDNA or gDNA.

CDR3 length equals 14 residues. Germline V gene sequence: CDR1 LGHDT, CDR2 YNNKEL (reference sequence). Trimming left V 3 bases short and J 7 bases short, with 13 bases between. Original processing methods: Amplified reference gene primers provided the basis for estimating nucleated cell counts. The protocol was immunoSEQ multiplex PCR, while the TCRdb copy is restricted to in-frame clones and leaves out a portion. From that table come the V and J calls and clone size; the DNA was used to work out D and trimming. The data hold 250,000 to 350,000 clones, with around nine tenths observed a single time.

Sequencing was performed on peripheral blood. This sequence originates from a woman between 45 and 60 years old with active or convalescent COVID-19. The chain carries TRBV3-1 (or the pseudogene TRBV3-2) and TRBJ1-5; D is perhaps TRBD1 (6 bases). CDR3 nucleotide sequence: TGTGCCAGCAGCCATCCAGGGGTAGGACAGCCCCAGCATTTT. Residues: CASSHPGVGQPQHF.